This T cell receptor (beta chain) appears in the sequencing data of a study of T cells in Graves' hyperthyroidism and ophthalmopathy. Broader study findings: In simple terms, a model built on 13 V-J features told ophthalmopathy apart from stable hyperthyroidism.

This CDR3 spans 15 amino acids. Trimming took 8 bases from V and 5 from J; bases not matched to a gene: 14. Germline V gene data show CDR1 as SGHVS and CDR2 as FNYEAQ. Patients were excluded for uncontrolled infection, other autoimmune disease, pregnancy or lactation. The PBMCs were sourced from fresh peripheral blood (about 10 ml). A word on this clonotype: The antigen is unknown.

Amplification of TCR beta CDR3 regions used RNA as the template. First-round RT-PCR of the TCR CDR3 relied on the HTBI primer set. TCRdb re-called the multiplex PCR reads through MiXCR, storing one row per CDR3 protein. The sample consists of hundreds of thousands of distinct CDR3 sequences, about 17% of them appearing once. Input material: blood. The receptor was isolated from a woman in her 50s with Graves' hyperthyroidism that later progressed to Graves' ophthalmopathy. The gene calls are TRBV7-6 and TRBJ1-1; TRBD1 matches at 7 bases. The CDR3 loop is CASGPRDSSQTEAFF. As DNA, the CDR3 is TGTGCCAGCGGCCCCCGGGACAGCAGTCAAACTGAAGCTTTCTTT.